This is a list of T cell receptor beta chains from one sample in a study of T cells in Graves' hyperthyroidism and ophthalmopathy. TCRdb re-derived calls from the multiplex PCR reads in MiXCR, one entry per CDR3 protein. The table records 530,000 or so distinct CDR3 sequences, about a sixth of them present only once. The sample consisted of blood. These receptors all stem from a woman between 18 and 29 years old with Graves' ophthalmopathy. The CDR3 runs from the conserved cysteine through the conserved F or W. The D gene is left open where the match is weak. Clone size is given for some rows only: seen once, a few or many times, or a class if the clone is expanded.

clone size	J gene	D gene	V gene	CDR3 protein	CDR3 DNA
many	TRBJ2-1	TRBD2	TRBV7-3	CASSLRLAGGRGPYNEQFF	TGTGCCAGCAGCTTAAGACTAGCGGGAGGCCGAGGCCCTTACAATGAGCAGTTCTTC
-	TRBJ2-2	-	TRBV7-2	CASSHRGIKGGRPNTGELFF	TGTGCCAGCAGCCATCGGGGGATCAAGGGGGGGCGCCCGAACACCGGGGAGCTGTTTTTT
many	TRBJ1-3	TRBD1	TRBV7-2	CASSPDRIYSGNTIYF	TGTGCCAGCAGCCCGGACAGGATTTACTCTGGAAACACCATATATTTT
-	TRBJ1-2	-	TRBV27	CASSLSPSGQPYGYTF	TGTGCCAGCAGTTTATCGCCTAGTGGACAGCCCTATGGCTACACCTTC
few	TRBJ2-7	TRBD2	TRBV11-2	CASSGTSGYEQYF	TGTGCCAGCAGTGGGACTAGCGGTTACGAGCAGTACTTC
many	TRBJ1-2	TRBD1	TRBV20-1	CSASDREDYGYTF	TGCAGTGCTTCGGACAGGGAGGACTATGGCTACACCTTC
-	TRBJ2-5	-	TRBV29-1	CSVCPDQETQYF	TGCAGCGTCTGCCCAGATCAAGAGACCCAGTACTTC
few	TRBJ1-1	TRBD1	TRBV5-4	CASSLGTGPSMNTEAFF	TGTGCCAGCAGCTTGGGGACAGGGCCTAGCATGAACACTGAAGCTTTCTTT
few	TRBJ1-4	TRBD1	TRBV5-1	CASSLTGQGAGEKLFF	TGCGCCAGCAGCTTGACCGGACAGGGTGCGGGGGAAAAACTGTTTTTT
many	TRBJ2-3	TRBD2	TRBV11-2	CASSSIAGASSTDTQYF	TGTGCCAGCAGCTCAATAGCGGGGGCCTCTAGCACAGATACGCAGTATTTT
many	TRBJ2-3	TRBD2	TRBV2	CASSPGTSIDTQYF	TGTGCCAGCAGCCCCGGGACTAGCATCGATACGCAGTATTTT
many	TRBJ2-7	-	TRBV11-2	CASSLGSGDYEQYF	TGTGCCAGCAGCTTAGGGTCCGGAGACTACGAGCAGTACTTC
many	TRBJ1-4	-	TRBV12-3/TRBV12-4	CASSLRDGNEKLFF	TGTGCCAGCAGTCTCCGGGACGGGAATGAAAAACTGTTTTTT
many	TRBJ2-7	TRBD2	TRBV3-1	CATRLAGEGEQYF	TGTGCCACCAGACTAGCGGGAGAGGGCGAGCAGTACTTC
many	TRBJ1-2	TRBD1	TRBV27	CASSFRQGVGGYTF	TGTGCCAGCAGTTTCCGACAGGGCGTGGGTGGCTACACCTTC
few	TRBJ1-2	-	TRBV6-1	CASSAAVYGYTF	TGTGCCAGCAGTGCGGCAGTCTATGGCTACACCTTC
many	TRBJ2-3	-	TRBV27	CASSNGLADTQYF	TGTGCCAGCAGTAACGGGTTGGCAGATACGCAGTATTTT
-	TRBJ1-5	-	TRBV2	CAGSMGPISNQPQHF	TGTGCCGGCAGCATGGGACCGATTAGCAATCAGCCCCAGCATTTT
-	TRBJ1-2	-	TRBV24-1	CATSGRDTGYGYTF	TGTGCCACCAGTGGCCGAGATACGGGGTATGGCTACACCTTC
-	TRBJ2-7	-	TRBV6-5	CASSYGYDYEQYF	TGTGCCAGCAGTTACGGCTACGACTACGAGCAGTACTTC
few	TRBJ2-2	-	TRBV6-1	CASRGSGDTGELFF	TGTGCCAGCAGAGGGAGTGGAGACACCGGGGAGCTGTTTTTT
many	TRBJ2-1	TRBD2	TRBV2	CASIESRGENEQFF	TGTGCCAGCATTGAATCCCGGGGGGAGAATGAGCAGTTCTTC
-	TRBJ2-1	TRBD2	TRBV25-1	CASSDGPSGSWSYNEQFF	TGTGCCAGCAGTGATGGCCCTAGCGGGAGTTGGTCCTACAATGAGCAGTTCTTC
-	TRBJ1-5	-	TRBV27	CASSFRIRGGPQHF	TGTGCCAGCAGTTTCCGGATACGGGGGGGGCCCCAGCATTTT
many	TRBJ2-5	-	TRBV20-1	CSARGGMGLGDF	TGCAGTGCTCGAGGGGGTATGGGGTTAGGGGACTTC
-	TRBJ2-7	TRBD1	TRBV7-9	CASSLDRGDWEQYF	TGTGCCAGCAGCTTAGACAGGGGGGATTGGGAGCAGTACTTC
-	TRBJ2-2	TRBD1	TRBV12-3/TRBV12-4	CASSRPTGIRNGELFF	TGTGCCAGCAGCCGCCCGACAGGGATTCGCAACGGGGAGCTGTTTTTT
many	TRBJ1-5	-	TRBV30	CAWDSGKLNQPQHF	TGTGCCTGGGATTCCGGGAAGCTCAATCAGCCCCAGCATTTT
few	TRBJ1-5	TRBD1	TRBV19	CASRERGQADQPQHF	TGTGCCAGTAGAGAGCGTGGACAGGCTGATCAGCCCCAGCATTTT
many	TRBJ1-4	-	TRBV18	CASSQRENNEKLFF	TGTGCCAGCTCGCAGAGGGAGAATAATGAAAAACTGTTTTTT
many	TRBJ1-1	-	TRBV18	CASSPETTEAFF	TGTGCCAGCTCACCTGAAACGACTGAAGCTTTCTTT
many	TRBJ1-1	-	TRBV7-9	CASTPFQGLGTEAFF	TGTGCCAGCACCCCCTTCCAGGGGCTTGGTACTGAAGCTTTCTTT
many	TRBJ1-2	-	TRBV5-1	CASAADRLNYGYTF	TGCGCCAGCGCAGCCGACAGGCTTAACTATGGCTACACCTTC
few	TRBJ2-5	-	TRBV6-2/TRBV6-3	CASSYSNSRETQYF	TGTGCCAGCAGTTACTCGAACAGCCGGGAGACCCAGTACTTC
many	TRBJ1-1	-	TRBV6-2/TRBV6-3	CASSYIRVSEAFF	TGTGCCAGCAGTTACATCAGGGTGAGTGAAGCTTTCTTT
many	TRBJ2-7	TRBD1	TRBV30	CAWSVRDRGHEQYF	TGTGCCTGGAGTGTACGAGACAGGGGCCACGAGCAGTACTTC
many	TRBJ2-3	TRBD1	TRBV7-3	CASSTQGASTDTQYF	TGTGCCAGCAGCACCCAGGGGGCAAGCACAGATACGCAGTATTTT
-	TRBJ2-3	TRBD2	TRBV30	CAWSAGGSITDTQYF	TGTGCCTGGAGTGCGGGGGGAAGTATAACAGATACGCAGTATTTT
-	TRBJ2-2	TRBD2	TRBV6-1	CASSGRGLANTGELFF	TGTGCCAGCAGTGGCCGGGGACTAGCTAACACCGGGGAGCTGTTTTTT
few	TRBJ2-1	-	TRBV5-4	CASSLMQGRNEQFF	TGTGCCAGCAGCTTGATGCAGGGGCGGAATGAGCAGTTCTTC
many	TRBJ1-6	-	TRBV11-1	CASSLGRSPLHF	TGTGCCAGCAGCCTAGGGCGCTCACCCCTCCACTTT
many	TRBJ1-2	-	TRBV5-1	CASRPNRALNYGYTF	TGCGCCAGCAGACCTAACAGGGCCCTTAACTATGGCTACACCTTC
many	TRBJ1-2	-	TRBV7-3	CASSPGRGDYGYTF	TGTGCCAGCAGCCCAGGAAGGGGTGACTATGGCTACACCTTC
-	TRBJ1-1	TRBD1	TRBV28	CASSLTDRGGAEAFF	TGTGCCAGCAGTCTTACAGACAGGGGGGGGGCTGAAGCTTTCTTT
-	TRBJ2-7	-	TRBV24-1	CATSSETGTATYEQYF	TGTGCCACCAGCTCAGAGACCGGGACCGCTACCTACGAGCAGTACTTC